The 29 T cell receptor beta chains given below trace back to one sample, sequenced in a study of early T cells in non-severe SARS-CoV-2 infection (dated by TCRdb to the early 2020s). Library construction relied on 5' RACE. TCRdb lists the instrument as NextSeq 500. TCRdb reprocessed the public reads (quality trimming at Q25 with fastp, clone calling with MiXCR) and kept in-frame beta chains. Every distinct CDR3 protein forms one entry, paired with its most common genes and DNA. Across this sample there are 98,000 or so distinct CDR3 sequences, with roughly an eighth seen only once. Jointly, the top ten make up 3.1% of the sample. The sequencing sample was made of whole blood. These receptors were taken from an adult who was a healthcare worker with PCR-confirmed SARS-CoV-2 infection or an uninfected control (not recorded which).

The chain is built from TRBV5-5 and TRBJ2-1, with 16 bases identical to TRBD2. V shed 0 bases, J shed 2 bases, and the junction held 14 bases outside the gene matches. Germline lookup yields CDR1 SGHKS and CDR2 YYEKEE (reference sequence). The CDR3 runs to 22 residues. Written as DNA, the CDR3 is TGTGCCAGCAGCTTGGCCATGGGCCGCGGGACTAGCGGGAGGGCGCCCTACAATGAGCAGTTCTTC. This gives the protein CASSLAMGRGTSGRAPYNEQFF.

This clonotype was observed many times. The genes are TRBV6-5 and TRBJ2-1; D is unclear. The ends were cut back, 6 bases at V and 0 bases at J, with 6 bases in the middle. Per germline, CDR1 MNHEY and CDR2 SVGAGI. The CDR3 has 13 residues. The CDR3 loop is CASRESSYNEQFF. The DNA of the CDR3 is TGTGCCAGCAGGGAAAGCTCCTACAATGAGCAGTTCTTC.

This chain links TRBV18 with TRBJ2-6; the D call may be TRBD1 or TRBD2 (5 bases each). Trimming removed 6 bases at V and 2 bases at J, with 11 bases between. CDR3 length: 15 amino acids. CDR1 is KGHSH and CDR2 is LQKENI in the germline V gene. The CDR3 sequence is CASSGGTPGANVLTF. The DNA for the CDR3 is TGTGCCAGCTCTGGTGGGACCCCTGGGGCCAACGTCCTGACTTTC.

This clonotype was found many times. The V gene is TRBV7-8, the J gene TRBJ1-2; 10 bases line up with TRBD1. The CDR3 is 19 amino acids. Unmatched junction bases numbered 19, after V lost 5 bases and J lost 4 bases. Germline CDR1 SGHVS, CDR2 FQNEAQ. CDR3 in amino acids: CASSLDAAGQGFLPYGYTF. CDR3 bases: TGTGCCAGCAGCCTAGACGCCGCGGGACAGGGGTTCTTGCCCTATGGCTACACCTTC.

This clonotype was detected ten times or more. The rearrangement uses TRBV6-5 and TRBJ1-1, with D unresolved. Germline V gives CDR1 MNHEY, CDR2 SVGAGI. CDR3 length equals 13 residues. V lost 4 bases and J lost 4, with 10 bases in between. CDR3: CASSFFLGTEAFF. CDR3 sequence (DNA): TGTGCCAGCAGTTTCTTTCTCGGCACTGAAGCTTTCTTT.

This clonotype was seen repeatedly, ten times or more. This sequence joins TRBV7-2 and TRBJ1-1; D gene ambiguous. CDR1 is SGHTA, CDR2 FQGNSA, per germline. The CDR3 sequence is 14 residues long. Trimming removed 5 bases at V and 2 bases at J, with 12 bases between. The CDR3 region has the DNA TGTGCCAGCAGCCTTGGACCCCCTAACACTGAAGCTTTCTTT. This gives the protein CASSLGPPNTEAFF.

Concerning this clonotype: Compared with germline, one end of the junction differs, possibly owing to a read error. This chain links TRBV7-7 with TRBJ2-1; 7 bases are shared with TRBD2. The germline V gene has CDR1 SSHAT and CDR2 FNYEAQ (reference sequence). CDR3 size: 17 residues. This CDR3 is CASSSILAGANYNEQFF. In DNA form, the CDR3 reads TGTGCTAGCAGCTCGATCCTTGCGGGAGCAAATTACAATGAGCAGTTCTTC.

In this sample, this clonotype turned up many times. The chain is built from TRBV10-3 and TRBJ1-1, with D perhaps TRBD1 (5 bases). Trimming removed 3 bases at V and 0 bases at J, with 11 bases between. The CDR3 is 15 residues long. Per germline, CDR1 ENHRY and CDR2 SYGVKD. The CDR3 DNA reads as TGTGCCATCAGTGAAGTGCGGGGGATGAACACTGAAGCTTTCTTT. As protein: CAISEVRGMNTEAFF.

The V call is TRBV12-3 or TRBV12-4, the J call TRBJ1-3, with 9 bases that match TRBD1. This CDR3 has 14 amino acids. Trimming at V came to 6 bases and at J to 8 bases, leaving 8 bases not matched to a gene. The CDR3 DNA is TGTGCCAGCAGGACGACAGGGGGGGAATACACCATATATTTT. This codes for CASRTTGGEYTIYF.

This clonotype was seen only a few times. The rearrangement joins TRBV27 to TRBJ2-7; TRBD1 matches 7 bases. The CDR3 contains 16 residues. Trimming at V came to 5 bases and at J to 4 bases, leaving 14 bases not matched to a gene. Germline CDR1 and CDR2: MNHEY and SMNVEV (reference sequence). The CDR3 DNA reads TGTGCCAGCAGTCTTGGATTGACAGGGTTTATTTACGAGCAGTACTTC. This codes for CASSLGLTGFIYEQYF.

This clonotype was detected once. J is TRBJ2-5 and V is TRBV10-3; 12 nucleotides agree with TRBD2. V was clipped by 4 bases and J by 3 bases; unmatched bases: 0. CDR3 size: 14 residues. Germline V gene sequence: CDR1 ENHRY, CDR2 SYGVKD. For the CDR3, the DNA is TGTGCCATCAGTGCTAGCGGGAGGGAAGAGACCCAGTACTTC. As protein: CAISASGREETQYF.

This clonotype was observed a few times. The chain has TRBV12-3 or TRBV12-4 and TRBJ1-1; D is ambiguous. The CDR3 length is 14 residues. V was clipped by 5 bases and J by 0 bases, with 10 bases between them. The CDR3 here is CASSAIPLNTEAFF. For the CDR3, the DNA is TGTGCCAGCAGTGCTATTCCTTTGAACACTGAAGCTTTCTTT.

The chain recombines TRBV29-1 with TRBJ2-7; 7 bases line up with TRBD2. CDR1 SQVTM and CDR2 ANQGSEA come from the germline V gene. Unmatched junction bases numbered 5, after V lost 0 bases and J lost 3 bases. The length of the CDR3 is 14 residues. The CDR3 loop is CSVEDPSGNYEQYF. The CDR3 DNA follows: TGCAGCGTTGAAGATCCTAGCGGCAACTACGAGCAGTACTTC.

This clonotype appeared a few times. This chain joins TRBV24-1 and TRBJ1-1, with D possibly TRBD1 on 5 matching bases. This CDR3 has 13 residues. CDR1 is KGHDR, CDR2 SFDVKD, per germline. V gave up 6 bases and J gave up 7 bases, with 14 bases separating them. CDR3 DNA sequence: TGTGCCACCAGTCTCTCAGGCGGGGGTGAAGCTTTCTTT. Protein: CATSLSGGGEAFF.

The V and J genes are TRBV20-1 and TRBJ1-1; 8 bases fit TRBD1. From germline, CDR1 is DFQATT and CDR2 SNEGSKA (reference sequence). The CDR3 spans 13 residues. After removal of 5 bases from V and 6 bases from J, the junction contained 8 bases not matched to a gene. The DNA for the CDR3 is TGCAGTGCTCTCCGGACAGGGACTGCTGAAGCTTTCTTT. This sequence encodes CSALRTGTAEAFF.

The table lists this clonotype with many counts. The chain is built from TRBV28 and TRBJ1-5, with D unclear. Germline V gene lookup returns CDR1 MDHEN and CDR2 SYDVKM. There are 11 residues in the CDR3. The V end lost 2 bases, the J end lost 4 bases, and 0 bases lay between the germline ends. The CDR3 DNA follows: TGTGCCAGCAGTTTAAATCAGCCCCAGCATTTT. Its protein is CASSLNQPQHF.

This clonotype turned up a few times. This chain connects TRBV15 to TRBJ1-3; D unclear. Germline V gives CDR1 LNHNV, CDR2 YYDKDF (reference sequence). This CDR3 comprises 13 residues. V dropped 2 bases and J dropped 7 bases, with 9 bases sitting between them. For the CDR3, the DNA is TGTGCCACCAGCAGATCCCCGGCGAACACCATATATTTT. This codes for CATSRSPANTIYF.

The sample holds a few counts of this clonotype. The CDR3 coding sequence is TGCGCCAGCAGCCAAGATCCCACTGGCCGTGCGACCCAGTACTTC. It yields the protein CASSQDPTGRATQYF. This chain links TRBV4-1 with TRBJ2-5; no clear D. Germline V gene sequence: CDR1 MGHRA, CDR2 YSYEKL. The CDR3 totals 15 residues. V lost 0 bases and J 7 bases, leaving 15 bases between the germline ends.

The J gene is TRBJ1-1, the V gene TRBV2, with a tentative D call TRBD1 (5 bases). The germline CDR1 and CDR2 sequences are SNHLY and FYNNEI. V was clipped by 2 bases and J by 7 bases, with 5 bases between them. There are 11 residues in the CDR3. CDR3 bases: TGTGCCAGCAGTGAACAGGGTGAAGCTTTCTTT. This sequence encodes CASSEQGEAFF.

The V and J genes are TRBV19 and TRBJ2-7; D ambiguous. CDR3 length: 12 amino acids. From germline, CDR1 is LNHDA and CDR2 SQIVND (reference sequence). V was shortened by 6 bases and J by 7 bases, with 13 bases between the two germline ends. The CDR3, as DNA: TGTGCCAGTAGCAACCGCGTGGGGGAGCAGTACTTC. Residues: CASSNRVGEQYF.

The chain combines TRBV28 with TRBJ1-6, with 7 bases identical to TRBD1. This CDR3 has 13 residues. The V and J ends lost 5 bases and 17 bases, in that order; junction bases with no gene match: 12. CDR1 and CDR2 (germline): MDHEN, SYDVKM. As DNA, the CDR3 is TGTGCCAGCAGTCCACAGGGGTCCCGGAGTTTCCACTTT. As protein: CASSPQGSRSFHF. The whole variable domain, remainder taken from reference TRBV28 and TRBJ1-6, is DVKVTQSSRYLVKRTGEKVFLECVQDMDHENMFWYRQDPGLGLRLIYFSYDVKMKEKGDIPEGYSVSREKKERFSLILESASTNQTSMYLCASSPQGSRSFHFGNGTRLTVT.

This clonotype was seen a few times. The chain uses TRBV3-1 and TRBJ1-6; D gene uncertain. Germline CDR1 is LGHDT and CDR2 is YNNKEL (reference sequence). This CDR3 spans 15 amino acids. Trimming shortened V by 4 bases and J by 7 bases, and 14 bases separated the two germline ends. The CDR3 DNA reads TGTGCCAGCAGCCCAGGAGGGATTGAAAATTCACCCCTCCACTTT. Its translation is CASSPGGIENSPLHF.

The chain combines TRBV1 with TRBJ1-4. TRBV1 is a pseudogene. CDR3 length: 19 residues. The CDR3 protein is CTSSQVRVILSKANEKLFF. In DNA, the CDR3 is TGCACCAGCAGCCAAGTTCGGGTTATTTTATCTAAGGCCAATGAAAAACTGTTTTTT.

This clonotype has a count of ten or more. The chain links TRBV5-1 to TRBJ2-5; D is undetermined. The germline V and J ends were trimmed by 1 base and 2 bases, with 6 bases remaining between them. This CDR3 contains 13 residues. In germline, CDR1 is SGHRS, CDR2 YFSETQ. The DNA of the CDR3 is TGCGCCAGCAGCTTGTATCAGCAAGAGACCCAGTACTTC. Its protein product is CASSLYQQETQYF.

This clonotype has only a few counts. The chain is built from TRBV2 and TRBJ2-2, with D possibly being TRBD1 (6 bases). The CDR3 is 13 amino acids. With 5 bases removed from V and 8 bases from J, the gap between germline ends came to 12 bases. CDR1 and CDR2 from the germline V gene are SNHLY and FYNNEI. Here the CDR3 reads CASSYDRSGELFF. For the CDR3, the DNA is TGTGCCAGCAGTTATGACAGGTCTGGGGAGCTGTTTTTT.

The J gene is TRBJ1-1, the V gene TRBV27; weak D call: TRBD1 (5 bases). This CDR3 spans 14 amino acids. Deletions cut 2 bases from V and 1 base from J, with 8 bases between. Per the germline V gene, CDR1 is MNHEY and CDR2 is SMNVEV (reference sequence). In DNA form, the CDR3 reads TGTGCCAGCAGTTTAAGGGGACCGAACACTGAAGCTTTCTTT. Protein product: CASSLRGPNTEAFF.

The rearrangement links TRBV29-1 to TRBJ1-1; D perhaps matches TRBD1 (5 bases). Germline assignment: CDR1 SQVTM and CDR2 ANQGSEA. This CDR3 is built from 11 residues. V gave up 7 bases and J gave up 2 bases, with 8 bases separating them. In DNA, the CDR3 is TGCAGCGCCGGGGACAACACTGAAGCTTTCTTT. As protein: CSAGDNTEAFF.

This clonotype appeared many times. V and J are TRBV7-3 and TRBJ2-5; tentatively, D is TRBD1 or TRBD2 (6 bases each). V gave up 5 bases and J gave up 3 bases, with 22 bases separating them. Germline V gene sequence: CDR1 SGHTA, CDR2 FQGTGA. This CDR3 is built from 17 residues. The CDR3 DNA follows: TGTGCCAGCAGCCCCCTAGGACAGCTGGAGGGCGAAGAGACCCAGTACTTC. This encodes CASSPLGQLEGEETQYF.

About this clonotype itself: The germline gene is not matched at one end of the junction; a read error may be the cause. The chain joins TRBV5-1 to TRBJ2-1; D unresolved. CDR3 length: 13 residues. Germline assignment: CDR1 SGHRS and CDR2 YFSETQ. CDR3 in amino acids: CASSLLGQPPSSF. The DNA of the CDR3 is TGCGCCAGCAGCTTGCTGGGTCAGCCGCCGAGTTCTTTC.